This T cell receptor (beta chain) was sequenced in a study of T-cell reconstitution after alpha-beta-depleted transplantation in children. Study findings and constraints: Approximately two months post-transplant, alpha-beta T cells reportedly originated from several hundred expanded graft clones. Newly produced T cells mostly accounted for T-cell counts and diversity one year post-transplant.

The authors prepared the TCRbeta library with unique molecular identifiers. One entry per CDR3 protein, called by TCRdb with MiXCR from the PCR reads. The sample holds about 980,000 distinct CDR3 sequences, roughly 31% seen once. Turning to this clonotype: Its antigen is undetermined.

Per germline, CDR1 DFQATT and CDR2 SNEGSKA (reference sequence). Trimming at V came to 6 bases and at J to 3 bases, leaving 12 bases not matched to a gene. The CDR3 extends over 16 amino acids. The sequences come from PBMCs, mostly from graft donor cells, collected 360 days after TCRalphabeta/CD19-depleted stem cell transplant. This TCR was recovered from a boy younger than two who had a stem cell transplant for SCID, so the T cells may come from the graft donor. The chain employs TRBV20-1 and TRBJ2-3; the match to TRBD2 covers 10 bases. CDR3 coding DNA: TGCAGTGCAACCGGGACTAGCGTCCCTGGGACAGATACGCAGTATTTT. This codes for CSATGTSVPGTDTQYF.